Each of the 29 T cell receptor beta chains below was sequenced from the same sample in a study of T cells in Graves' hyperthyroidism and ophthalmopathy (dated by TCRdb to about 2019). Library preparation used multiplex PCR. Sequencing was carried out with an Illumina HiSeq 2000. The TCR beta CDR3 regions were amplified from the RNA transcripts. The TCR CDR3 was subjected to a first round of RT-PCR using the HTBI primer set and the Qiagen OneStep RT-PCR kit. TCRdb's own reprocessing of the public reads used fastp at Q25 and MiXCR and kept productive beta chains. Rows matching on CDR3 protein sequence are summarized as one entry with the most common DNA and genes. The sample table shows over 200,000 distinct CDR3 sequences, and under 20% are seen once. Approximately 50% of the sample lies in the top ten. The sequenced sample consisted of blood. The receptor set was obtained from a man between 50 and 59 years old with Graves' hyperthyroidism.

This clonotype has more than one count but fewer than ten. One end of the junction is discordant with germline, which a read error may explain. The rearrangement joins TRBV6-1 to TRBJ2-5; perhaps D is TRBD1 or TRBD2 (7 bases each). The CDR3 sequence is 12 residues long. Germline V lookup: CDR1 MNHNS, CDR2 SASEGT. In DNA form, the CDR3 reads TGTGCCAGCAGTGAATGGGGGGGACAGCCAAACTTC. This codes for CASSEWGGQPNF.

This clonotype has a count of ten or more. The rearrangement joins TRBV6-1 to TRBJ2-2; a possible D gene is TRBD2 (5 bases). CDR1 is MNHNS and CDR2 is SASEGT in the germline V gene. The ends were cut back, 4 bases at V and 5 bases at J, with 11 bases in the middle. CDR3 length: 14 amino acids. The CDR3 protein is CASSVQAETGELFF. The CDR3 DNA reads TGTGCCAGCAGTGTACAAGCGGAGACCGGGGAGCTGTTTTTT.

This clonotype was observed a handful of times. The chain carries TRBV19 and TRBJ2-6; TRBD1 might be the D (6 bases). The germline gives CDR1 LNHDA, CDR2 SQIVND (reference sequence). Trimming stripped 4 bases from V and 0 bases from J, with 16 bases between. There are 18 residues in the CDR3. The CDR3 protein is CASSRGWTASSGANVLTF. The CDR3 nucleotides are TGTGCCAGTAGTAGGGGGTGGACAGCAAGCTCTGGGGCCAACGTCCTGACTTTC.

The chain links TRBV3-1 to TRBJ2-3, with 12 positions matching TRBD2. V dropped 4 bases and J dropped 2; count of bases not matched to a gene: 7. Germline CDR1 and CDR2: LGHDT and YNNKEL (reference sequence). CDR3 length: 17 amino acids. The CDR3 sequence is CASSLRTSGEYTDTQYF. The CDR3, as DNA: TGTGCCAGCAGCCTACGGACTAGCGGGGAATACACAGATACGCAGTATTTT.

This clonotype has a single count. The CDR3 DNA reads TGCGCCAGCAGCCAAGATTGGCGGACAGGATATAATTCACCCCTCCACTTT. This codes for CASSQDWRTGYNSPLHF. V usage is TRBV4-1 and J usage is TRBJ1-6, with TRBD1 matching over 7 bases. Germline V gene data show CDR1 as MGHRA and CDR2 as YSYEKL. V lost 0 bases, J lost 4 bases, and 6 bases stayed unmatched. The CDR3 is 17 residues long.

A remark on this clonotype: A much bigger clone sits one base away, suggesting this may be a read error. It is likely a read error, because the conserved phenylalanine at the end of the CDR3 is missing. The gene calls are TRBV18 and TRBJ2-3; the D is unclear. CDR1 and CDR2 from the germline V gene are KGHSH and LQKENI. Deletions cut 2 bases from V and 2 bases from J, with 5 bases between. This CDR3 is 13 amino acids long. The CDR3 coding sequence is TGTGCCAGCTCACCAAGGACCACAGATACGCAGTATTCT. It translates to CASSPRTTDTQYS.

This clonotype was picked up many times. This rearrangement joins TRBV2 to TRBJ2-5, with D hard to call. The V gene's germline CDR1 is SNHLY and CDR2 FYNNEI. V lost 7 bases, J lost 1 base, and 10 bases lay in between. The CDR3 length is 13 residues. The CDR3 DNA is TGTGCCAGCATCCCGGATGTCCAAGAGACCCAGTACTTC. This translates into CASIPDVQETQYF.

V and J are TRBV7-2 and TRBJ2-5; 10 bases match TRBD2. The CDR3 has 14 amino acids. Germline CDR1 SGHTA, CDR2 FQGNSA. With 5 bases clipped from V and 4 bases from J, the junction kept 4 bases outside the gene matches. In nucleotides, the CDR3 is TGTGCCAGCAGCCGGACTAGCGGCCTAGAGACCCAGTACTTC. Residues: CASSRTSGLETQYF.

This clonotype showed up many times. This chain uses TRBV28 with TRBJ2-3; 11 nucleotides line up with TRBD2. Germline CDR1 reads MDHEN; CDR2 reads SYDVKM. This CDR3 comprises 15 residues. V lost 6 bases and J lost 5; bases outside the gene matches: 7. The CDR3: CASRIAGGPRDTQYF. The CDR3 nucleotides read TGTGCCAGCAGGATAGCGGGAGGGCCCCGAGATACGCAGTATTTT.

This clonotype was seen many times. The J gene is TRBJ2-1, the V gene TRBV20-1, with D uncertain. Looked up from germline, CDR1 is DFQATT and CDR2 is SNEGSKA (reference sequence). Trimming cost V 2 bases and J 0 bases, with 8 bases left between them. The length of the CDR3 is 14 residues. CDR3 loop: CSARSASSYNEQFF. The CDR3 DNA follows: TGCAGTGCTAGAAGCGCGAGCTCCTACAATGAGCAGTTCTTC.

The table lists this clonotype with a count of one. The chain links TRBV27 to TRBJ2-2; a weak D match, TRBD2 (6 bases). This CDR3 comprises 17 residues. The V end was cut by 1 base, the J end by 0 bases, with 12 bases between. Germline V lookup: CDR1 MNHEY, CDR2 SMNVEV (reference sequence). The DNA of the CDR3 is TGTGCCAGCAGTTTATATAGCGGCGAAACGAACACCGGGGAGCTGTTTTTT. This sequence encodes CASSLYSGETNTGELFF.

To note about this clonotype: This clone may be a read error of a much larger clone one base away. The J gene is TRBJ2-5, the V gene TRBV20-1, with 12 bases that match TRBD1. V lost 3 bases, J lost 3 bases, and 14 bases stayed unmatched. The CDR3 loop spans 18 amino acids. Germline CDR1 is DFQATT and CDR2 is SNEGSKA (reference sequence). In DNA form, the CDR3 reads TGCAGTGCTAGCCGACCTCACTGGGGACAGGGGGCGGAAGAGACCCAGTACTTC. This translates into CSASRPHWGQGAEETQYF.

The table lists this clonotype with many counts. The chain uses TRBV7-2 and TRBJ1-3; D uncertain. Per germline, CDR1 SGHTA and CDR2 FQGNSA. V lost 7 bases and J lost 0, with 10 bases in between. The CDR3 has 14 amino acids. The CDR3, as DNA: TGTGCCAGCACTGGGCTGCACTCTGGAAACACCATATATTTT. It yields the protein CASTGLHSGNTIYF.

V is TRBV20-1 and J is TRBJ1-2; D unclear. The V end was cut by 4 bases, the J end by 4 bases, with 16 bases between. The CDR3 has 14 residues. Germline V gene lookup returns CDR1 DFQATT and CDR2 SNEGSKA (reference sequence). CDR3: CSANPGWPSYGYTF. DNA of the CDR3: TGCAGTGCTAACCCCGGGTGGCCCAGCTATGGCTACACCTTC.

In its sample, this clonotype was seen many times. The chain employs TRBV5-1 and TRBJ2-4; no clear D. Per germline, CDR1 SGHRS and CDR2 YFSETQ. V lost 2 bases, J lost 5 bases, and 11 bases lay in between. The CDR3 spans 14 residues. The DNA of the CDR3 is TGCGCCAGCAGCTTTAGCTCGAGACAAAACATTCAGTACTTC. Amino acid sequence: CASSFSSRQNIQYF.

This chain connects TRBV28 to TRBJ2-7; 12 positions agree with TRBD1. Germline V gene sequence: CDR1 MDHEN, CDR2 SYDVKM. After removal of 6 bases from V and 6 bases from J, the junction contained 15 bases not matched to a gene. The CDR3 loop spans 17 amino acids. CDR3 residues: CASRSLNRDRGRREQYF. The CDR3 DNA sequence: TGTGCCAGCAGAAGTTTAAACAGGGACAGGGGGCGGCGCGAGCAGTACTTC.

This clonotype has at least ten counts. The chain employs TRBV6-1 and TRBJ2-5; 10 bases map to TRBD1. V trimming: 4 bases; J trimming: 5 bases; junction bases outside the gene matches: 7. The germline V gene encodes CDR1 MNHNS and CDR2 SASEGT. The CDR3 extends over 15 amino acids. CDR3 DNA sequence: TGTGCCAGCAGTGCGCTCCGGGACAGGGGTGAGACCCAGTACTTC. This gives the protein CASSALRDRGETQYF.

The rearrangement uses TRBV7-9 and TRBJ2-7, with 11 nucleotides matching TRBD2. Trimming cost V 5 bases and J 2 bases; bases outside gene matches: 11. CDR1 SEHNR and CDR2 FQNEAQ come from the germline V gene (reference sequence). This CDR3 is 17 amino acids long. CDR3: CASSPQELAGGTYEQYF. The CDR3 DNA reads as TGTGCCAGCAGCCCGCAGGAGCTAGCGGGAGGAACCTACGAGCAGTACTTC.

The rearrangement joins TRBV18 to TRBJ1-5; D perhaps matches TRBD1 (5 bases). V lost 3 bases and J 9 bases, leaving 12 bases between the germline ends. The CDR3 spans 13 residues. Germline loops: CDR1 KGHSH, CDR2 LQKENI. CDR3 in amino acids: CASSPGGYLPQHF. The CDR3 DNA reads TGTGCCAGCTCACCGGGGGGGTATTTGCCCCAGCATTTT. Drawing the rest from reference TRBV18 and TRBJ1-5, the complete variable domain is NAGVMQNPRHLVRRRGQEARLRCSPMKGHSHVYWYRQLPEEGLKFMVYLQKENIIDESGMPKERFSAEFPKEGPSILRIQQVVRGDSAAYFCASSPGGYLPQHFGDGTRLSIL.

This clonotype has a handful of counts. J is TRBJ2-1 and V is TRBV10-2; the match to TRBD2 covers 11 bases. The CDR3 sequence is 14 residues long. Trimming at V came to 8 bases and at J to 4 bases, leaving 4 bases not matched to a gene. Germline V gives CDR1 WSHSY, CDR2 SAAADI. DNA of the CDR3: TGCGCCAGCCGACTAGCGGGGCGATACAATGAGCAGTTCTTC. Translating gives CASRLAGRYNEQFF.

This clonotype was picked up a small number of times. The junction differs from germline at one of its ends, possibly a read error. The CDR3, as DNA: TGTGCCAGCAGCTCCCCGGGACTCCCCTACGATGAGCAGTTCTTC. It encodes CASSSPGLPYDEQFF. V is TRBV11-2 and J is TRBJ2-1; D perhaps matches TRBD2 (6 bases). Germline V CDR1 and CDR2: SGHAT, FQNNGV. There are 15 residues in the CDR3.

The V gene is TRBV6-1, the J gene TRBJ1-2; 11 bases map to TRBD1. The trim removed 5 bases at V and 4 bases at J, leaving 9 bases unmatched. Germline V gene lookup returns CDR1 MNHNS and CDR2 SASEGT. The length of the CDR3 is 16 residues. The DNA for the CDR3 is TGTGCCAGCAGTTTATCCGGGACAGGGGGTAGCTATGGCTACACCTTC. It yields the protein CASSLSGTGGSYGYTF.

This chain uses TRBV10-3 with TRBJ1-2; no firm D call. Trimming took off 2 bases at V and 9 bases at J, with 10 bases between the two ends. The length of the CDR3 is 12 residues. Germline CDR1 reads ENHRY; CDR2 reads SYGVKD. CDR3 sequence reads: CAISEVGARYTF. CDR3 sequence (DNA): TGTGCCATCAGTGAGGTGGGAGCTCGCTACACCTTC.

The chain carries TRBV4-1 and TRBJ1-6; no reliable D call. This CDR3 has 17 amino acids. Germline V gene data show CDR1 as MGHRA and CDR2 as YSYEKL. The ends were cut back, 0 bases at V and 7 bases at J, with 16 bases in the middle. CDR3 sequence: CASSQDRTPEGNSPLHF. The CDR3 DNA reads as TGCGCCAGCAGCCAAGATAGGACCCCGGAGGGAAATTCACCCCTCCACTTT.

This clonotype has a handful of counts. This chain connects TRBV6-1 to TRBJ2-4; tentatively, D is TRBD2 (6 bases). Germline values: CDR1 MNHNS, CDR2 SASEGT. The CDR3 contains 12 residues. Trimming took 6 bases from V and 8 from J, leaving 11 bases between them. CDR3 nucleotides: TGTGCCAGCAGCTCGGGACTGGACATTCAGTACTTC. It is translated as CASSSGLDIQYF.

This clonotype was counted ten times or more. The chain carries TRBV12-3 or TRBV12-4 and TRBJ1-1; TRBD1 agrees at 8 bases. The ends lost 1 base at V and 3 bases at J; junction bases unmatched: 4. The CDR3 consists of 15 residues. The CDR3 loop reads CASSLDTGGDTEAFF. CDR3 nucleotides: TGTGCCAGCAGTTTAGATACAGGGGGGGACACTGAAGCTTTCTTT.

Many counts were recorded for this clonotype. The genes are TRBV11-1 and TRBJ2-3; no clear D. The CDR3 has 16 residues. V lost 6 bases, J lost 4 bases, and 20 bases lay in between. The V gene's germline CDR1 is SGHAT and CDR2 FQDESV (reference sequence). The CDR3 loop reads CASSRPGQLWADTQYF. In DNA, the CDR3 is TGTGCCAGCAGTCGACCGGGCCAACTATGGGCAGATACGCAGTATTTT.

This clonotype was seen at least ten times. The genes are TRBV28 and TRBJ2-7; the match to TRBD2 covers 9 bases. Per germline, CDR1 MDHEN and CDR2 SYDVKM. This CDR3 spans 19 amino acids. The V and J ends lost 4 bases and 3 bases, in that order; junction bases with no gene match: 19. CDR3 in amino acids: CASSYPVVGEGSGSYEQYF. The DNA of the CDR3 is TGTGCCAGCAGTTACCCCGTTGTAGGGGAGGGTAGCGGGAGCTACGAGCAGTACTTC.

This clonotype was seen at least ten times. CDR3 in amino acids: CSARELANNYEQYF. CDR3 DNA: TGCAGTGCTAGAGAACTAGCGAACAACTACGAGCAGTACTTC. The rearrangement uses TRBV20-1 and TRBJ2-7; TRBD2 agrees at 7 bases. V lost 0 bases to trimming and J lost 3 bases; unmatched junction nucleotides: 5. CDR1 and CDR2 (germline): DFQATT, SNEGSKA (reference sequence). The CDR3 is 14 residues long.